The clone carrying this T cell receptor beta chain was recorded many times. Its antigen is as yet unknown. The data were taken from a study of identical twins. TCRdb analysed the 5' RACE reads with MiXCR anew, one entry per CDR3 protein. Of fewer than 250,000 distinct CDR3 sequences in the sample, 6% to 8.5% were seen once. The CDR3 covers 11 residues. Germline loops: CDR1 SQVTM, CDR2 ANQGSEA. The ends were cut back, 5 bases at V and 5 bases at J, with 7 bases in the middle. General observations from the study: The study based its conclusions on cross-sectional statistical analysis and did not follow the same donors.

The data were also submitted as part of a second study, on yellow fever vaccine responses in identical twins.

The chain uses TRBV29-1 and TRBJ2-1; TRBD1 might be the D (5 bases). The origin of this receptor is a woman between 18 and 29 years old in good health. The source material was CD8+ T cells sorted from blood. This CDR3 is CSVTGNNEQFF. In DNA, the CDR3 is TGCAGCGTTACAGGCAACAATGAGCAGTTCTTC.